A selection of T cell receptor beta chains follows, all from one sample in a study of PD-1 blockade in mismatch repair-deficient tumors. This table comes from immunoSEQ multiplex PCR, and its TCRdb copy is limited to in-frame clones, with some not included. The sample includes 100,000 to 150,000 clones, 70% to 90% of them seen just once. Sequencing was performed on peripheral blood, taken 44 weeks after starting pembrolizumab. Receptors originate from an adult with mismatch repair-deficient cancer. CDR3s leave out the opening cysteine and the closing phenylalanine or tryptophan.

ASSPGDIAATGTQY,TRBV7-9,TRBJ2-5
ASSANRGLGETQY,TRBV18,TRBJ2-5
ASSATFTGTVTGELF,TRBV6-1,TRBJ2-2
ASIDRDSYGEQF,TRBV19,TRBJ2-1
ASSRRQGNTEAF,TRBV5-4,TRBJ1-1
ASSQGLAFAEQY,TRBV14,TRBJ2-7
ASILPYEQY,TRBV6-6,TRBJ2-7
ASSVGEGRAGELF,TRBV19,TRBJ2-2
ASRRQVAGLGYT,TRBV28,TRBJ1-2
ASRSGTGGWYEQY,TRBV6-6,TRBJ2-7
ATRFGSNYGYT,TRBV6-1,TRBJ1-2
AWRSGTGVHEQY,TRBV30,TRBJ2-7
AWGRTHEQY,TRBV30,TRBJ2-7
ASSYRASGGYEQY,TRBV6-5,TRBJ2-7
ATLEERVYEQY,TRBV10-3,TRBJ2-7
ASSLRTLAPTQY,TRBV9,TRBJ2-3
ASSQDLDRGKADTQY,TRBV4-3,TRBJ2-3
ASRDWVAYEQY,TRBV2,TRBJ2-7
ASKRTGSYNEQF,TRBV28,TRBJ2-1
ASLRSVNTEAF,TRBV18,TRBJ1-1
ASSLLREGDQPQH,TRBV28,TRBJ1-5
ASRPGSGTGELF,TRBV6-6,TRBJ2-2
ATALAGRYNEQF,TRBV11-3,TRBJ2-1
ASSIPTTGGSADTQY,TRBV19,TRBJ2-3
ASSSRRTLAGKWMRTGELF,TRBV9,TRBJ2-2
ASSGGLAAPNEQF,TRBV2,TRBJ2-1
ASSSHSMGQYDEQF,TRBV28,TRBJ2-1
ASSVRRDNEQF,TRBV7-6,TRBJ2-1
ASSRGQGITEAF,TRBV7-2,TRBJ1-1
ASSRGPPYEQY,TRBV27,TRBJ2-7
ASSPPTMIPRRDTQY,TRBV7-9,TRBJ2-3
AISEGQGRVDHEQF,TRBV10-3,TRBJ2-1
ASSLQGLSNQPQH,TRBV27,TRBJ1-5
ASTTQGTEYNEQF,TRBV11-2,TRBJ2-1
ASSQLRQSSGNTIY,TRBV4-3,TRBJ1-3
SVVVGREGPYEQY,TRBV29-1,TRBJ2-7
ASTLSSGVGYYEQY,TRBV5-5,TRBJ2-7
AWSLGGTNTDTQY,TRBV30,TRBJ2-3
ASAFAGELF,TRBV27,TRBJ2-2
ASSPTGNEQF,TRBV27,TRBJ2-1